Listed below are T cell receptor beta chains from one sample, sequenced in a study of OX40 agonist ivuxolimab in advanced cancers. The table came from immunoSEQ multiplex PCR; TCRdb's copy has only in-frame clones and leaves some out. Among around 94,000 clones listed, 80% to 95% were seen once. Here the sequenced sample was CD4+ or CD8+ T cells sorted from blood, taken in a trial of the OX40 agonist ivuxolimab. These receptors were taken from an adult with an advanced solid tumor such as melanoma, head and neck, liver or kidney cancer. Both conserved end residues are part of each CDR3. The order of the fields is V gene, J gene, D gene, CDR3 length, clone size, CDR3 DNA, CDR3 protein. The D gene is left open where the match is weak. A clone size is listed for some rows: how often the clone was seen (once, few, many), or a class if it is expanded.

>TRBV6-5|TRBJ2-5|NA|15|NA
TGTGCCAGCAGTTACTCGGGACCCCTGGGAGAGACCCAGTACTTC
CASSYSGPLGETQYF
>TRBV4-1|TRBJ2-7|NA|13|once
TGCGCCAGCAGTCCGGACGGCAACTACGAGCAGTACTTC
CASSPDGNYEQYF
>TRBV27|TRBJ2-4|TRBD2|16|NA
TGTGCCAGCAGTTTATCCTTCCTAGCGGGGGGAAACATTCAGTACTTC
CASSLSFLAGGNIQYF
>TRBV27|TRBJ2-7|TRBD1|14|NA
TGTGCCAGCAGTTTAACAGGGGGCTCCTACGAGCAGTACTTC
CASSLTGGSYEQYF
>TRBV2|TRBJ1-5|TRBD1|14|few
TGTGCCAGCACCGAGGGGGCAGCGGATCAGCCCCAGCATTTT
CASTEGAADQPQHF
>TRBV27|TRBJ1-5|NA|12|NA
TGTGCCAGCAGTTTCCACAATCAGCCCCAGCATTTT
CASSFHNQPQHF
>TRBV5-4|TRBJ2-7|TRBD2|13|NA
TGTGCCAGCAGCTACGGACTAGCGGGACTTATGGACTTC
CASSYGLAGLMDF
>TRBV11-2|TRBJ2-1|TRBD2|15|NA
TGTGCCAGCAGCCTTTGGGGGGGAGCCTACAATGAGCAGTTCTTC
CASSLWGGAYNEQFF
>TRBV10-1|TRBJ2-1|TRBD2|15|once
TGCGCCAGCAGTTCACTAGCGGATACTTTCAATGAGCAGTTCTTC
CASSSLADTFNEQFF
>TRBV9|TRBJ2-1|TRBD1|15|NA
TGTGCCAGCAGCGTGGGACAGGGGGGATCCAATGAGCAGTTCTTC
CASSVGQGGSNEQFF
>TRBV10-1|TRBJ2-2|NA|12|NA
TGCGCCAGCAGGTGGGATAACGGGGAGCTGTTTTTT
CASRWDNGELFF
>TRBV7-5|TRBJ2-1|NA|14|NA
TGTGCCACTAGGGGCCAGGACAGGCACAATGAGCAGTTCTTC
CATRGQDRHNEQFF
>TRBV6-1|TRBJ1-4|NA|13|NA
TGTGCCAGCCTCTTCGGGTTAGAGGGAAAACTGTTTTTT
CASLFGLEGKLFF
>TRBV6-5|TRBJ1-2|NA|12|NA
TGTGCCAGCTCCCCAGCGAACTATGGCTACACCTTC
CASSPANYGYTF
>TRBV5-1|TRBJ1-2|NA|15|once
TGCGCCAGCAGTTACGGGACACCGGACTACTATGGCTACACCTTC
CASSYGTPDYYGYTF
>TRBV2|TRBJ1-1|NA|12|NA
TGTGCCAGCAGGGGGGTAGGGGCTGAAGCTTTCTTT
CASRGVGAEAFF
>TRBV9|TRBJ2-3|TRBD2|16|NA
TGTGCCAGCAGCGCCTGGGGACTAGCGGGAGCAGATACGCAGTATTTT
CASSAWGLAGADTQYF
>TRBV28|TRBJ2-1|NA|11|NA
TGTGCCAGCAGTCCTCACAATGAGCAGTTCTTC
CASSPHNEQFF
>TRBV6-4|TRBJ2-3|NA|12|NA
TGTGCCAGCAGTGACGGGCGGGATACGCAGTATTTT
CASSDGRDTQYF
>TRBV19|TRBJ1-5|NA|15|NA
TGTGCCAGTAGTATTACAGGAAAAAGCAATCAGCCCCAGCATTTT
CASSITGKSNQPQHF
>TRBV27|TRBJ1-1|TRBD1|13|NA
TGTGCCAGCAGTCCCGACAGGGACACTGAAGCTTTCTTT
CASSPDRDTEAFF
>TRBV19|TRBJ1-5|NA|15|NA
TGTGCCAGTACCCCAACAGGGTATAGCAATCAGCCCCAGCATTTT
CASTPTGYSNQPQHF
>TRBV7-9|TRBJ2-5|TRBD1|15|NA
TGTGCCAGCAGTGGGACAGGGGGACCGCAAGAGACCCAGTACTTC
CASSGTGGPQETQYF
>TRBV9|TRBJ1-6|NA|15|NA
TGTGCCAGCAGCGTAGACGACGGGGATAATTCACCCCTCCACTTT
CASSVDDGDNSPLHF
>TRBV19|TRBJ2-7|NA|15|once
TGTGCCAGTAGTATGGTGCGGGGAGACTTCTACGAGCAGTACTTC
CASSMVRGDFYEQYF
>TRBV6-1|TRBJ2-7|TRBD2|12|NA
TGTGCCAGCACGGGGGGGAGATACGAGCAGTACTTC
CASTGGRYEQYF
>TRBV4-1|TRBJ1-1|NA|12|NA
TGCGCCAGCAGCCAAGATTATTCTGAAGCTTTCTTT
CASSQDYSEAFF
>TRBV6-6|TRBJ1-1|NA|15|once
TGTGCCAGCAACCCATGGGATCAGCTTAACACTGAAGCTTTCTTT
CASNPWDQLNTEAFF
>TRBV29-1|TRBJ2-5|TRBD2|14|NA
TGCAGCGATGGTGGACTAGCGGCTCAAGAGACCCAGTACTTC
CSDGGLAAQETQYF
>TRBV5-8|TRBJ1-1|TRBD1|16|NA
TGTGCCAGCAGCTCGGACCGGGACAGGGGGAACACTGAAGCTTTCTTT
CASSSDRDRGNTEAFF
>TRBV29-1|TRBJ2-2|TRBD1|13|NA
TGCAGCGTCGTCGGGACAGGGGCCGGGGAGCTGTTTTTT
CSVVGTGAGELFF
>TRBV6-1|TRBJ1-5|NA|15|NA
TGTGCCAGCAGTGAGACCCGCTTCAGCAATCAGCCCCAGCATTTT
CASSETRFSNQPQHF
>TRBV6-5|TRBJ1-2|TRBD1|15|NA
TGTGCCAGCAGTTCCCTACAGGGGGCTTACTATGGCTACACCTTC
CASSSLQGAYYGYTF
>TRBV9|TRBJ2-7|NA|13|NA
TGTGCCAGCAGCCCCCGTGACGTTCGCGAGCAGTACTTC
CASSPRDVREQYF
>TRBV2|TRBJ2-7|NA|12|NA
TGTGCCAGCACCGTAGACCCCTACGAGCAGTACTTC
CASTVDPYEQYF